A single sample gave rise to the 15 T cell receptor beta chains below, sequenced in a study of cytomegalovirus exposure and HLA in healthy donors. The PCR employed 60 Vbeta primers together with 13 Jbeta primers. Assay used: immunoSEQ multiplex PCR; TCRdb lists only in-frame clones, some missing. The sample has around 300,000 clones; roughly two thirds are singletons. The sequencing input was PBMCs. All receptors derive from a female donor in good health and CMV-seronegative.

This chain uses TRBV9 with TRBJ1-1, with TRBD1 matching over 10 bases. This CDR3 region has 15 residues. Trimming removed 2 bases from V and 5 bases from J; junction bases left unmatched: 6. Germline CDR1 and CDR2: SGDLS and YYNGEE. CDR3 region: CASSVTGGARTEAFF. The CDR3 nucleotides are TGTGCCAGCAGCGTGACAGGGGGCGCGAGGACTGAAGCTTTCTTT.

V usage is TRBV7-9 and J usage is TRBJ2-1; 8 bases fit TRBD2. The germline V gene encodes CDR1 SEHNR and CDR2 FQNEAQ (reference sequence). The ends lost 5 bases at V and 7 bases at J; junction bases unmatched: 22. CDR3 length: 19 residues. The CDR3 bases are TGTGCCAGCAGCCGGGTCCGTGACGGGAGGGCCAAACGAGAAAATGAGCAGTTCTTC. It translates to CASSRVRDGRAKRENEQFF.

The rearrangement joins TRBV28 to TRBJ1-1; D possibly corresponds to TRBD1 (6 bases). Between the trimmed V and J ends, which lost 3 bases and 5 bases, there was a span of 13 bases. The CDR3 covers 14 residues. CDR1 is MDHEN, CDR2 SYDVKM, per germline. DNA for the CDR3: TGTGCCAGCAGTTTCTGGGACACAAGGACTGAAGCTTTCTTT. Translating gives CASSFWDTRTEAFF.

The V and J genes are TRBV6-1 and TRBJ2-5, with TRBD1 matching 8 bases. The CDR3 runs 16 residues. After removal of 1 base from V and 5 bases from J, the junction contained 9 bases not matched to a gene. Germline-derived CDR1 and CDR2 are MNHNS and SASEGT. For the CDR3, the DNA is TGTGCCAGCAGTGAAGGTCCCATGGACAGGGCTGAGACCCAGTACTTC. The encoded protein is CASSEGPMDRAETQYF.

This clone was observed a single time. The chain employs TRBV9 and TRBJ1-2, with D perhaps matching TRBD1 (6 bases). The germline V gene encodes CDR1 SGDLS and CDR2 YYNGEE. The ends were cut back, 2 bases at V and 4 bases at J, with 12 bases in the middle. CDR3 length: 14 amino acids. CDR3 DNA sequence: TGTGCCAGCAGCGTCGGACAGCAACTCTATGGCTACACCTTC. As protein: CASSVGQQLYGYTF.

The rearrangement links TRBV6-6 to TRBJ2-7; 12 bases agree with TRBD2. CDR3 length: 11 residues. The junction had 0 bases not matched to a gene; V was cut back by 8 bases and J by 7 bases. Germline V gene sequence: CDR1 MNHNY, CDR2 SVGAGI (reference sequence). The CDR3: CASGTSGEQYF. In DNA, the CDR3 is TGTGCCAGCGGGACTAGCGGGGAGCAGTACTTC.

This chain uses TRBV9 with TRBJ2-3, with 9 nucleotides matching TRBD2. This CDR3 contains 17 residues. The junction had 8 bases not matched to a gene; V was cut back by 0 bases and J by 3 bases. Germline lookup yields CDR1 SGDLS and CDR2 YYNGEE. The CDR3 region is CASSVVGLASSTDTQYF. The CDR3 region has the DNA TGTGCCAGCAGCGTAGTGGGACTAGCTTCATCTACAGATACGCAGTATTTT.

This chain joins TRBV19 and TRBJ2-7; 9 positions agree with TRBD2. CDR3 size: 14 residues. The junction had 3 bases not matched to a gene; V was cut back by 5 bases and J by 1 base. The germline CDR1 and CDR2 sequences are LNHDA and SQIVND (reference sequence). CDR3 in DNA: TGTGCCAGTAGTTTGGCGGGAGGGTCCTACGAGCAGTACTTC. Translated: CASSLAGGSYEQYF.

The gene calls are TRBV30 and TRBJ1-2; 7 bases map to TRBD1. The CDR3 spans 14 residues. Germline CDR1 reads GTSNPN; CDR2 reads SVGIG (reference sequence). V gave up 7 bases and J gave up 0 bases; unmatched junction bases: 8. CDR3 amino acids: CASTGTVANYGYTF. CDR3 bases: TGTGCCTCGACAGGGACAGTAGCTAACTATGGCTACACCTTC.

The gene calls are TRBV16 and TRBJ1-6; 7 bases fit TRBD1. Germline V gives CDR1 KGHSY, CDR2 FQNENV. V trimming: 4 bases; J trimming: 10 bases; junction bases outside the gene matches: 7. The CDR3 runs 14 residues. The CDR3 bases are TGTGCCAGCAGCCCAATACAGGGGTTCTCACCCCTCCACTTT. It translates to CASSPIQGFSPLHF.

This clone was detected only once. The genes are TRBV4-1 and TRBJ2-7, with D perhaps TRBD1 (6 bases). Germline assignment: CDR1 MGHRA and CDR2 YSYEKL. This CDR3 region has 16 residues. V was pared by 0 bases and J by 3 bases, with 15 bases between. Here the CDR3 reads CASSQDWGTRSYEQYF. The CDR3 DNA follows: TGCGCCAGCAGCCAAGATTGGGGGACACGTAGCTACGAGCAGTACTTC.

The sample holds a few counts of this clone. The gene calls are TRBV11-2 and TRBJ2-1; 7 nucleotides align to TRBD2. The CDR3 is made up of 16 amino acids. Germline values: CDR1 SGHAT, CDR2 FQNNGV. With 5 bases clipped from V and 6 bases from J, the junction kept 13 bases outside the gene matches. For the CDR3, the DNA is TGTGCCAGCAGCCCCAAGACTAGCTCCCGTTCCAATGAGCAGTTCTTC. Amino acids: CASSPKTSSRSNEQFF.

This clone was seen more than once but under ten times. V usage is TRBV5-1 and J usage is TRBJ1-5; 9 nucleotides agree with TRBD1. Germline V gene sequence: CDR1 SGHRS, CDR2 YFSETQ. This CDR3 spans 15 amino acids. The V segment lost 5 bases and the J segment 4 bases; nucleotides outside the gene matches: 7. CDR3 amino acids: CASRVDRGANQPQHF. CDR3 coding DNA: TGCGCCAGCAGAGTGGACAGGGGTGCTAATCAGCCCCAGCATTTT.

This clone is a singleton in its sample. The chain links TRBV30 to TRBJ2-3, with 7 nucleotides matching TRBD1. CDR3 length: 17 residues. The germline CDR1 and CDR2 sequences are GTSNPN and SVGIG (reference sequence). J was trimmed by 4 bases and V by 3 bases; bases with no gene match: 16. CDR3 region: CAWSQKHRGKRADTQYF. The CDR3 DNA is TGTGCCTGGAGCCAAAAACACAGGGGTAAGAGGGCAGATACGCAGTATTTT.

The CDR3 DNA is TGTGCCAGCAGCTTAAAATCCGGGACTAGTGGTAACGGGGAGCTGTTTTTT. Its protein is CASSLKSGTSGNGELFF. The V gene is TRBV7-9, the J gene TRBJ2-2; the match to TRBD2 covers 8 bases. This CDR3 has 17 residues. After removal of 2 bases from V and 7 bases from J, the junction contained 12 bases not matched to a gene. Germline CDR1 and CDR2: SEHNR and FQNEAQ (reference sequence).